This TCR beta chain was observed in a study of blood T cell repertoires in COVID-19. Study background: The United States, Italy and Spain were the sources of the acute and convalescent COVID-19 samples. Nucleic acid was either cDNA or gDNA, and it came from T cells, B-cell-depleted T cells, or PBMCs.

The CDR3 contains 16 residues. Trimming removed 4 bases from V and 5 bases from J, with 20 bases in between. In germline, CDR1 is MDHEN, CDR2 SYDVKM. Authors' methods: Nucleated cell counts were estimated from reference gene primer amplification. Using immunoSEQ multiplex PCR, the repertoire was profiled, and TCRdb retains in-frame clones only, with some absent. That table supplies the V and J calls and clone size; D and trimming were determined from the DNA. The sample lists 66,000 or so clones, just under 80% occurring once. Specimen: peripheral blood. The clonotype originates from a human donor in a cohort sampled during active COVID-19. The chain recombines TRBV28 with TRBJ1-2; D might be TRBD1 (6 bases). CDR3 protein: CASSSPQGGGSYGYTF. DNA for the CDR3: TGTGCCAGCAGTTCGCCACAAGGGGGGGGGTCTTATGGCTACACCTTC.